One T cell receptor (beta chain) is described in this entry. Its antigen is unknown. Base qualities are not at hand, and no much larger clone is one base apart. The cohort comprised some 730 healthy bone marrow donors. All cohort members were sampled while nominally healthy, although unrecorded immune exposures were likely present. Of the 610 or so cohort members, 289 had positive CMV serostatus and about 330 had negative CMV serostatus, and CMV serostatus was not recorded for the donor. Every donor gave a peripheral blood sample, and the peripheral blood mononuclear cells from that sample were used for TCR beta sequencing. The Qiagen DNeasy Blood Extraction Kit was used to extract genomic DNA from the blood cell samples. The data originate from a study of cytomegalovirus exposure and HLA in healthy donors (dated by TCRdb to the late 2010s). For the study in its entirety: An earlier analysis of more than 550 of the donors reported approximately 260 Gb of sequence data and around 100 million unique TCR beta sequences obtained from about 170 million T cells. Around 330 gigabases of sequencing data and tens of millions of unique TCR sequences made up an early release that covered several hundred HLA-typed donors. Among the roughly 390 genotyped donors, around 81% belonged to the genetic ancestry cluster associated with self-reported Caucasian donors. The study aimed to test whether cataloging public T cell receptors could reveal signatures of past pathogen exposure. The T cell repertoires of 666 subjects were profiled by immunosequencing and related to cytomegalovirus serostatus. A separate validation cohort of roughly 110 different subjects was used in addition to the roughly 700-subject first cohort. To predict cytomegalovirus infection status, the study brought together high-throughput TCR immunosequencing, statistical association of individual TCRs with disease status, and machine learning. A later analysis re-examined previously published TCR beta repertoires from more than 550 donors and added high-resolution HLA genotyping to investigate patterns of TCR occurrence. In the later analysis, no new phenotypic data were used to find candidate immune exposures; instead, reliance was placed on TCR beta sequences and their occurrence across donors. In an earlier analysis of around 540 of the donors, high-throughput TCR beta sequencing was used to judge whether each TCR beta V gene segment behaved as functional or pseudogenic. Alongside the repertoire data, information on donor age, sex, ethnicity and CMV serostatus was compiled. In a later genetic analysis, genome-wide SNP genotypes for about 55% of the 666 donors were used, and that subset was treated as a discovery cohort. Every discovery cohort repertoire had been produced on one sequencing platform. Class I and class II HLA loci were covered by the typing at four-digit resolution. Typing coverage differed by locus: A, B, C, DRB1 and DQB1 were typed in about 620-640 donors, DQA1 in about 510, DPA1 in over 600, and DPB1 in around 490. Roughly five DR-DQ haplotypes were handled as single units for association and clustering, since linkage in the cohort was strong. On average, roughly 250,000 unique TCR beta nucleotide sequences were sequenced per donor among more than 350 genotyped donors of the cohort, with roughly 19% of those sequences being non-productive.

The full study reports these points: Several of the top co-occurrence clusters appeared to be linked to parvovirus B19, influenza, CMV and Epstein-Barr virus, according to a later analysis. Cytomegalovirus status was reported to be diagnosed by the classifier with high specificity and sensitivity in both the original and validation cohorts. Because HLA typing was unavailable for some donors at each locus, only the typed subset was used in association tests. Roughly uniform sequencing depth across donors was assumed in presence/absence analyses, although this assumption may not hold. V-gene and J-gene trimming of TCR beta chains was associated with a missense DCLRE1C variant in a later genetic analysis, and the association was replicated in an independent cohort. Assigning TCR associations to individual alleles was difficult when HLA alleles, especially DR and DQ, strongly co-occurred. Correlated functional status among segregating V segments might reflect linkage disequilibrium, but an unknown experimental factor could not be ruled out. A later analysis associated 16,951 TCR beta sequences with specific HLA alleles at a false discovery rate of 0.05. While some public TCRs were present in many individuals, most TCR sequences turned up only very rarely across donors. According to the authors, the approach could potentially be generalized to other disease states and immunological phenotypes. A later genetic analysis reported fewer N-insertions in productive TCRs among donors in an Asian-associated ancestry cluster than the approximately 700-donor mean. Broadly in line with IMGT annotations, most TCR beta V segments showed up in productive rearrangements about 87% or about 30% of the time in an earlier analysis of around 550 of the donors. Some IMGT-functional V segments, including TRBV6-2 and TRBV6-3, could not be told apart with the 87-base-pair reads, so those segments were excluded. Most CMV-associated TCR beta chains appeared to be HLA-restricted in a later analysis, and the HLA associations seemed to be driven largely by CMV exposure. The only immune exposure information available for the cohort was CMV serostatus. The study listed 150 to 200 TCR beta chains as associated with cytomegalovirus. A further reported finding was that TCR beta sequences accurately predicted the HLA-A and HLA-B alleles for most subjects in the first cohort. A group of highly shared sequence variants was considered likely to be a technical artifact of the sequencing pipeline. According to a later analysis, TCR association rates differed among HLA loci, with DRB1 alleles showing the most associated TCRs and HLA-C alleles showing the fewest. Only TCR beta chains were sequenced in this cohort, and the absence of alpha or paired-chain data limited detectable features. Compared with equally common non-associated chains, HLA-associated TCR beta chains in a later analysis were more clonally expanded and had lower generation probabilities. Some 15 rarely observed V segments, including chromosome 9 orphons, were excluded from the earlier analysis of almost 600 of the donors because counts were too low. In vitro tests confirmed that a few of the cytomegalovirus-associated TCR beta chains recognize cytomegalovirus antigens.

Library creation used the immunoSEQ multiplex PCR assay. The multiplex PCR relied on a mix of 60 forward primers for TCR Vbeta segments and 13 reverse primers for TCR Jbeta segments. A multiplex PCR assay on genomic DNA amplified the CDR3 region of rearranged TCR beta genes. The Illumina HiSeq System was used to sequence the amplified TCR beta libraries as 87-base-pair reads. Concerning the study's data processing: A later analysis counted 65 million to 90 million unique TCR beta chains across the 670 or so repertoires, and about 10 million of these chains were shared by at least two donors. To remove PCR and sequencing errors, raw reads were error-corrected and collapsed into unique sequences using a nearest-neighbor algorithm that merged closely related sequences. To assign V, D and J gene segments, CDR3 sequences were aligned to IMGT reference sequences. For a sequence to be retained, a match of at least six nucleotides was required to both a V gene segment and a J gene segment. Rearrangements were called productive when the CDR3 lacked stop codons and stayed in frame with V and J; all others were non-productive. CDR3 was defined according to IMGT convention as the region running from the second conserved V-encoded cysteine to the conserved J-encoded phenylalanine. The earlier analysis of a few hundred of the donors excluded any sequence lacking an unambiguous match to a single V gene segment. An earlier analysis of some 500 of the donors classified V segments as functional when productive rearrangements were above 56.7% and as segregating when the standard deviation between donors was above 5%. A statistical classification framework was developed to diagnose cytomegalovirus status using the catalog of TCR beta chain sequences. V and J gene assignment, in a later analysis, came from comparing TCR nucleotide sequences with IMGT/GENE-DB human TR gene sequences. The TCRdist pipeline was used in a later analysis to assign CDR3 sequences and most-parsimonious VDJ recombination scenarios. In a later analysis, each TCR beta chain was defined by its CDR3 amino acid sequence together with its V-gene family, and reads lacking a unique V-gene family were excluded. In a later analysis, nearly 600 highly shared, low-generation-probability nucleotide sequences were removed to address suspected cross-contamination and a sequencing artifact. In a later analysis, a clonal expansion index for each public chain was calculated from normalized within-repertoire ranks of inferred template counts. In a later analysis, generation probabilities were computed with a VDJ recombination model fitted to out-of-frame rearrangements, and the resulting probabilities were checked against IGoR. In a later analysis, hypergeometric tests were used to score TCR-TCR, TCR-HLA and TCR-CMV co-occurrence, with a repertoire-size bias correction applied to TCR pairs. A later analysis estimated false discovery rates by permuting HLA or CMV assignments 20 times. A later analysis grouped co-occurring TCRs with DBSCAN, adding TCRdist sequence similarity when clustering within HLA-allele-positive subsets. Co-occurrence clustering excluded repertoires with fewer than 30,000 or more than 120,000 public chains, plus five with anomalous nucleotide sharing. TCRdb carries this immuneACCESS record with in-frame sequences only. Its versions omit some clonotypes, under half of them owing to an unresolved V gene in the studies checked, with the rest unexplained. The V and J calls and clone size are taken from that table; D and trimming were inferred from the DNA. The sample table holds about 70,000 clones, of which 74% were seen once. The ten largest clones capture about 10% of the sample.

The CDR3, cysteine through phenylalanine, is 17 amino acids long. Left in the record is the CDR3 DNA by itself, 51 bases read in frame from the first base. V and J lose 4 bases and 0 bases, and a span of 14 bases separates them. CDR1 is given as SGHNT and CDR2 as YYREEE, both from the germline V gene (reference sequence). The receptor was derived from a human donor in good health. This sequence uses TRBV5-4 and TRBJ2-6, with a tentative D gene TRBD1 over 6 matching bases. Specimen: PBMCs. The nucleotide sequence reads TGTGCCAGCAGCCCCCGGGACATAATCTCTGGGGCCAACGTCCTGACTTTC. The translation is CASSPRDIISGANVLTF.